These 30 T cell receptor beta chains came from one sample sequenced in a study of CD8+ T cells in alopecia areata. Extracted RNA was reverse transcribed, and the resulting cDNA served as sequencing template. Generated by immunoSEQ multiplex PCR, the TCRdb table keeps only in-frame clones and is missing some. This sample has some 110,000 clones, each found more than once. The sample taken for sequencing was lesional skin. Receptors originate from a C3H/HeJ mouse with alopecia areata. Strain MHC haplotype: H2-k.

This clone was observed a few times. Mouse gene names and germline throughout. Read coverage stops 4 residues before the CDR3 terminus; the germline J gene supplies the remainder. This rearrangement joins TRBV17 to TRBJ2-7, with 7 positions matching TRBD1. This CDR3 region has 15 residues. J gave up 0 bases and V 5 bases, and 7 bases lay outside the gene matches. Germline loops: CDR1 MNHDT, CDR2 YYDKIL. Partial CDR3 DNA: TGTGCTAGCAGTCCTCAACAGGGGAACTCCTAT. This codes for CASSPQQGNSY. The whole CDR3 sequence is CASSPQQGNSYEQYF.

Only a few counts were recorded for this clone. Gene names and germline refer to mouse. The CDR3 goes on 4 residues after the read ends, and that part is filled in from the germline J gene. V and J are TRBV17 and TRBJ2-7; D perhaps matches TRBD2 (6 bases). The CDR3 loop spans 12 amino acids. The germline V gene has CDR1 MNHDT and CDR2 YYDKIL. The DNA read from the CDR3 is TGTGCTAGCAGTACTGGGGATTAT. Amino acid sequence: CASSTGDY. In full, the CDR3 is CASSTGDYEQYF.

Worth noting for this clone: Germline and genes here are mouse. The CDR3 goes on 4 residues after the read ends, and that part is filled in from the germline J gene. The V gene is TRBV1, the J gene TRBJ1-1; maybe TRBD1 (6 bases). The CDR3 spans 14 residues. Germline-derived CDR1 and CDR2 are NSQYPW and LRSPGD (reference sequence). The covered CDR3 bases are TGCACCTGCAGTGCAGAGCAGGGGAGGACA. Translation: CTCSAEQGRT. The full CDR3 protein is CTCSAEQGRTEVFF.

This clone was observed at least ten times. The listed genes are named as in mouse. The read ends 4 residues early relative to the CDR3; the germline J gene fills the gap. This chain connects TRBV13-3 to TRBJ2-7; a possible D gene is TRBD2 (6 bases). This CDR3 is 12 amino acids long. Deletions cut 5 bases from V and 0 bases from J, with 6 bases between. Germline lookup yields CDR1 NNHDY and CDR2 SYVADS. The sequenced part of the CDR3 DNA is TGTGCCAGCAGACTGGGCTCCTAT. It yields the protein CASRLGSY. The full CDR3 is CASRLGSYEQYF.

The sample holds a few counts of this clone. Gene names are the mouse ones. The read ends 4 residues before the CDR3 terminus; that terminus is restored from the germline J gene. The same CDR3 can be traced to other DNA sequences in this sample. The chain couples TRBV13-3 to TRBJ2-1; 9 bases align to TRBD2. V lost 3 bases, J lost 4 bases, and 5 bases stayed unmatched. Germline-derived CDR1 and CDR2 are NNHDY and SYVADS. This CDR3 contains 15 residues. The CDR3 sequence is CASSVPGTGYAEQFF. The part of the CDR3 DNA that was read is TGTGCCAGCAGTGTCCCCGGGACTGGGTATGCT.

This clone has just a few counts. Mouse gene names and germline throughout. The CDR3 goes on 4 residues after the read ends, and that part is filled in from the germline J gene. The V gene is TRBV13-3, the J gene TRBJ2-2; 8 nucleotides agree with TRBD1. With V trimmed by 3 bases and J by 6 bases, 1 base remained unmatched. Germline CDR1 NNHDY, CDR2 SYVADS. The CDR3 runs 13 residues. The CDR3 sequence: CASSGQGSGQLYF. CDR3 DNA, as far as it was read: TGTGCCAGCAGTGGACAGGGGTCCGGG.

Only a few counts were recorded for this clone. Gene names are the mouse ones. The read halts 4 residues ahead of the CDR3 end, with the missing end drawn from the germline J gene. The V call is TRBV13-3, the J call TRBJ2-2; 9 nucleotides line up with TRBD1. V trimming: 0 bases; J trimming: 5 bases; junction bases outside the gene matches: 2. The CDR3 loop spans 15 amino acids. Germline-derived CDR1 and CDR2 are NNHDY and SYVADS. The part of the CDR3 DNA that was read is TGTGCCAGCAGTGATGGGGGACAGGGAACCGGG. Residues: CASSDGGQGTG. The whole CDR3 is CASSDGGQGTGQLYF.

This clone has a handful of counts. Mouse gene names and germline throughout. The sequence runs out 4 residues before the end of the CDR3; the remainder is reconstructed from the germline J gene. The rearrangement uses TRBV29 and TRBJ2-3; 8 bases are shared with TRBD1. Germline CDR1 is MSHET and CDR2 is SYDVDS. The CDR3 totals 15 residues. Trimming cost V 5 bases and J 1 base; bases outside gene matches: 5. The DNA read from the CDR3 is TGTGCTAGCAGTCCACAGGGGGAAGGTGCAGAA. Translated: CASSPQGEGAE. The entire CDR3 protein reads CASSPQGEGAETLYF. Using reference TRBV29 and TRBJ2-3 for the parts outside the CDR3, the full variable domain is DMKVTQMPRYLIKRMGENVLLECGQDMSHETMYWYRQDPGLGLQLIYISYDVDSNSEGDIPKGYRVSRKKREHFSLILDSAKTNQTSVYFCASSPQGEGAETLYFGSGTRLTVL.

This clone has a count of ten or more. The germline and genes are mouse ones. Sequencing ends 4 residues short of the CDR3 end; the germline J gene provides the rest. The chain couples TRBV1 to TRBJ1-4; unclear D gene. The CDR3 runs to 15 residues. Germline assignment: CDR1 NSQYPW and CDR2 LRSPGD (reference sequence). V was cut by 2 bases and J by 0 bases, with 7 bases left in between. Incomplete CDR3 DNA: TGCACCTGCAGTGCAAAGACATTTTCCAACGAA. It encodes CTCSAKTFSNE. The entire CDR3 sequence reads CTCSAKTFSNERLFF. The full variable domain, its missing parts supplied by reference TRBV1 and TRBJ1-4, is VTLLEQNPRWRLVPRGQAVNLRCILKNSQYPWMSWYQQDLQKQLQWLFTLRSPGDKEVKSLPGADYLATRVTDTELRLQVANMSQGRTLYCTCSAKTFSNERLFFGHGTKLSVL.

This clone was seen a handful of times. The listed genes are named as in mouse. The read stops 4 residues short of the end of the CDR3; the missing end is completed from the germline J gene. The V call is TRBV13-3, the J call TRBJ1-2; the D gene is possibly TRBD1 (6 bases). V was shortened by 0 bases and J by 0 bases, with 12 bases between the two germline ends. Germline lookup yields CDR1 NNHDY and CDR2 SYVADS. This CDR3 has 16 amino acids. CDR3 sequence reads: CASSDAGGASNSDYTF. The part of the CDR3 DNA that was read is TGTGCCAGCAGTGATGCGGGGGGCGCTTCAAACTCC.

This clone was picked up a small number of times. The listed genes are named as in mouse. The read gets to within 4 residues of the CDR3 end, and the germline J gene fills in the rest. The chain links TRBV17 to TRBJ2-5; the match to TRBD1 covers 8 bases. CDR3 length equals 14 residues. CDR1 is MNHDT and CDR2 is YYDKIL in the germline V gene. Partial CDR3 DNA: TGTGCTAGCAGTAGATCCGACAGGGGAGAC. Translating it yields CASSRSDRGD. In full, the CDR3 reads CASSRSDRGDTQYF.

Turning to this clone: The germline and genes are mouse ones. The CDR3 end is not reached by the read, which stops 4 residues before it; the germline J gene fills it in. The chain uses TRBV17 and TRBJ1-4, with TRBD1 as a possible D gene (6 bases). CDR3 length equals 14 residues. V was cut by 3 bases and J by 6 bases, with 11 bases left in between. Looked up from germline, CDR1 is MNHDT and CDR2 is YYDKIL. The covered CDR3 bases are TGTGCTAGCAGTAGGGGGACAAACCACGAA. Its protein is CASSRGTNHE. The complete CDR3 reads CASSRGTNHERLFF.

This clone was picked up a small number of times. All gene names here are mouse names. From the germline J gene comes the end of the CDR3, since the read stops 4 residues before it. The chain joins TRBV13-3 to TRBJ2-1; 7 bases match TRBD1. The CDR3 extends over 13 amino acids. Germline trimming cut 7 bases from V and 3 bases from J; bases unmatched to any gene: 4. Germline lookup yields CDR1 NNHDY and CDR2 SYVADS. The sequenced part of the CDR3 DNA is TGTGCCAGCCTCGACAGGGCCTATGCT. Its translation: CASLDRAYA. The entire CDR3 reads CASLDRAYAEQFF.

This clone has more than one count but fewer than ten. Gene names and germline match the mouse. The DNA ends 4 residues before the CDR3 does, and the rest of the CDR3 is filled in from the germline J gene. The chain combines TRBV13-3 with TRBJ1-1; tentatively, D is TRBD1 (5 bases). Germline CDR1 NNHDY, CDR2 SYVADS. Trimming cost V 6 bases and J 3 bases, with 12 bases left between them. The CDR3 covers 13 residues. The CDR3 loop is CASNSGSDTEVFF. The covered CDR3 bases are TGTGCCAGCAATTCAGGGAGTGACACA.

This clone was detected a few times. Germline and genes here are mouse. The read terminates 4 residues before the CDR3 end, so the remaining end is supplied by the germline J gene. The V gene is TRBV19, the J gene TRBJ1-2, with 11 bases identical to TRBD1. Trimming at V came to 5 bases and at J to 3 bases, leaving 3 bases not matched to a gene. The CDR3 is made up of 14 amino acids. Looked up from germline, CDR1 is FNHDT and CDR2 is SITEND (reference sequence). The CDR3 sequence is CASSGDRGDSDYTF. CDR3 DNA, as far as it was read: TGTGCCAGCAGCGGGGACAGGGGGGACTCC.

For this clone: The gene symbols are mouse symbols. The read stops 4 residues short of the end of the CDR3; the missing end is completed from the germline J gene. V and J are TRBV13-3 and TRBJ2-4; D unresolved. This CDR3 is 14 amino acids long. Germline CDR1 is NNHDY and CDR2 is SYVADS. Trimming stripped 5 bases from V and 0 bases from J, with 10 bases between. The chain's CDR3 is CASRSQESQNTLYF. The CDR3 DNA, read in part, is TGTGCCAGCAGGAGCCAGGAGAGTCAAAAC.

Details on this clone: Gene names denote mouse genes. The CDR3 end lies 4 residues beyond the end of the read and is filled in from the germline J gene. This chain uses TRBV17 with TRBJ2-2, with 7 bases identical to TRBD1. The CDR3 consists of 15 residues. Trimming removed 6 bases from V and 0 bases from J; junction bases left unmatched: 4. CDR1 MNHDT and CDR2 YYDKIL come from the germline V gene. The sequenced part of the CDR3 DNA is TGTGCTAGCAGCAGGGACAGTCCAAACACCGGG. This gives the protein CASSRDSPNTG. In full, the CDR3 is CASSRDSPNTGQLYF.

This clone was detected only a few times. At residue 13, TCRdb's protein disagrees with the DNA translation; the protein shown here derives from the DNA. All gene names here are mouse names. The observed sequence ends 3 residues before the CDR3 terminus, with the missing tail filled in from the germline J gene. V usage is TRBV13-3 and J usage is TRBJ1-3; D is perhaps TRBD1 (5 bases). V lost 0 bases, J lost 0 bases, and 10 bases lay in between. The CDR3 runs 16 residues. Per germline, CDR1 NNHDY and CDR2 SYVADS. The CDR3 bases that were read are TGTGCCAGCAGTGATGGACAGCACAGTTCTGGAAATACG. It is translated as CASSDGQHSSGNT. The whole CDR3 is CASSDGQHSSGNTLYF.

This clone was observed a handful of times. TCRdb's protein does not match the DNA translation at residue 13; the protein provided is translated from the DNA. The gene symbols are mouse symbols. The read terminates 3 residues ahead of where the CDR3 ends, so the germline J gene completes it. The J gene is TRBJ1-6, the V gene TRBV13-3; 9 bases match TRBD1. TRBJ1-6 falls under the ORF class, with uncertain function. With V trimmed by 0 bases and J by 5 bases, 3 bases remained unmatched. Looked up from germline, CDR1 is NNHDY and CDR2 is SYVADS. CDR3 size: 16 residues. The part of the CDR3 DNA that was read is TGTGCCAGCAGTGATGTTGGGGACAGGGATAATTCGCCC. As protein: CASSDVGDRDNSP. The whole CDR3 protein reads CASSDVGDRDNSPLYF.

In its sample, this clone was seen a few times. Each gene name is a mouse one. Here the CDR3 reads CASSGGDRGLSAETLYF. Partial CDR3 DNA: TGTGCCAGCAGTGGGGGGGACAGGGGGCTGAGTGCAGAA. The rearrangement joins TRBV13-3 to TRBJ2-3; 12 nucleotides align to TRBD1. The read finishes 4 residues shy of the CDR3 end, and the germline J gene is used to complete it. The CDR3 length is 17 residues. CDR1 and CDR2 from the germline V gene are NNHDY and SYVADS. J was trimmed by 0 bases and V by 3 bases; bases with no gene match: 5.

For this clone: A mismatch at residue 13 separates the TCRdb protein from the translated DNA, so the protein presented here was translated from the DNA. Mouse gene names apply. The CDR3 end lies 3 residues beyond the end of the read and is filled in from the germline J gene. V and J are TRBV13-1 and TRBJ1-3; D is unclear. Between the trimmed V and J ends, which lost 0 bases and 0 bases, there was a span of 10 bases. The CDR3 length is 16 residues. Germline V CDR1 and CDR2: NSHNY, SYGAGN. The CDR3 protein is CASSDAVSPSGNTLYF. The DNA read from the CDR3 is TGTGCCAGCAGTGATGCAGTTTCACCTTCTGGAAATACG.

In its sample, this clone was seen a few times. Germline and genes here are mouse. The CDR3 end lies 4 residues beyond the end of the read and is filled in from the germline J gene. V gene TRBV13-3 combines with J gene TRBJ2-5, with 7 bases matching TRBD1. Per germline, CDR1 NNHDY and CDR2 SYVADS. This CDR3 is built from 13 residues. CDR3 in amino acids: CASSDRGFDTQYF. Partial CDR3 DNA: TGTGCCAGCAGTGACAGGGGGTTTGAC.

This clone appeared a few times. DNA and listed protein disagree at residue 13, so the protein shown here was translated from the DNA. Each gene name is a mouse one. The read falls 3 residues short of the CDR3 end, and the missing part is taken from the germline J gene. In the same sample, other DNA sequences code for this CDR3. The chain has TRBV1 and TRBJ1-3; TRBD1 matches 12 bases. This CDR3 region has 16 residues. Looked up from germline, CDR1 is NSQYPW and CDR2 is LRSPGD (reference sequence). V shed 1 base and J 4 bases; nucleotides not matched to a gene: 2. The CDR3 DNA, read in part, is TGCACCTGCAGTGCAGGGGACAGGGGGCTCGGAAATACG. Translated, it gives CTCSAGDRGLGNT. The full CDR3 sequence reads CTCSAGDRGLGNTLYF.

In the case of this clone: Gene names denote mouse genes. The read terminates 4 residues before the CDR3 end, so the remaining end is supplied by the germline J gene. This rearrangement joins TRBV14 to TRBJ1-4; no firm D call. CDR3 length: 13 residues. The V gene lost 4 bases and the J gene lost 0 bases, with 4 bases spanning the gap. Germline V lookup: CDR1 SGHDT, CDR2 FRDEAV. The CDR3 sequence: CASSPISNERLFF. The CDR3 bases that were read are TGTGCCAGCAGTCCCATTTCCAACGAA.

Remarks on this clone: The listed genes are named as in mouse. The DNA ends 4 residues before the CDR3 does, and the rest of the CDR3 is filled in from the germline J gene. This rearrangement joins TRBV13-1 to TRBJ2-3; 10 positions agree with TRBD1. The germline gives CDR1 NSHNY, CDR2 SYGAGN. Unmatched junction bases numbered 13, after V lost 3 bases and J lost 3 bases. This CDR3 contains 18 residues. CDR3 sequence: CASSGPTTGQGLAETLYF. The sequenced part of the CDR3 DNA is TGTGCCAGCAGTGGGCCGACCACGGGACAGGGGTTGGCAGAA.

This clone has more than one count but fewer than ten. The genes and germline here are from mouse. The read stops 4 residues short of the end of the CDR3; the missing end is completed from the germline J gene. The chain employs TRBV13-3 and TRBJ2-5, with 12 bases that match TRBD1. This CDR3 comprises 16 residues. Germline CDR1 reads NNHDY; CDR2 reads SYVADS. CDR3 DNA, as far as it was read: TGTGCCAGCAGCTCCGGGACAGGGGGCGGGGGAGAC. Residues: CASSSGTGGGGD. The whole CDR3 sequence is CASSSGTGGGGDTQYF.

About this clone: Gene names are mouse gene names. This CDR3 is CTCSARTGEDTQYF. Partial CDR3 DNA: TGCACCTGCAGTGCGCGGACTGGAGAAGAC. The rearrangement links TRBV1 to TRBJ2-5, with TRBD2 matching 7 bases. The read terminates 4 residues before the CDR3 end, so the remaining end is supplied by the germline J gene. Germline V gives CDR1 NSQYPW, CDR2 LRSPGD (reference sequence). CDR3 length: 14 residues.

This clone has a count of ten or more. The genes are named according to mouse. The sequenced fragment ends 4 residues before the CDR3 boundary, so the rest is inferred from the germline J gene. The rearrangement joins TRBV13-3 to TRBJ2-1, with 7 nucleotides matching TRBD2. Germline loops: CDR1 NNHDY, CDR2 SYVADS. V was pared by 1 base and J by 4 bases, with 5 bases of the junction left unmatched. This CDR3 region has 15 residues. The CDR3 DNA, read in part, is TGTGCCAGCAGTGATATCGTCTGGGGGTATGCT. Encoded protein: CASSDIVWGYA. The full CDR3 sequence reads CASSDIVWGYAEQFF.

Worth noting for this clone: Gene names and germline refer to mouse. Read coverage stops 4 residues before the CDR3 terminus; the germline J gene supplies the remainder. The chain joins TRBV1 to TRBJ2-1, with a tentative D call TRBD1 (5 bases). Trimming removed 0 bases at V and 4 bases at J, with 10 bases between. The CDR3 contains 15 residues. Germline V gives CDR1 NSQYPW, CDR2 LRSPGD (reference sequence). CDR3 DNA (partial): TGCACCTGCAGTGCAGAAAGGCAGGGATATGCT. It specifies CTCSAERQGYA. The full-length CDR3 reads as CTCSAERQGYAEQFF.

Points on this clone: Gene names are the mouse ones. The CDR3 loop is CASSHRDSSYEQYF. Incomplete CDR3 DNA: TGTGCCAGCAGCCACCGGGACAGCTCCTAT. This chain joins TRBV14 and TRBJ2-7; TRBD1 aligns across 7 bases. The read halts 4 residues ahead of the CDR3 end, with the missing end drawn from the germline J gene. V lost 5 bases and J lost 0; bases outside the gene matches: 5. CDR1 is SGHDT and CDR2 is FRDEAV in the germline V gene. The CDR3 length is 14 residues. The variable domain in full, with the rest retrieved from reference TRBV14 and TRBJ2-7, is EAGVTQSPRYAVLQEGQAVSFWCDPISGHDTLYWYQQPRDQGPQLLVYFRDEAVIDNSQLPSDRFSAVRPKGTNSTLKIQSAKQGDTATYLCASSHRDSSYEQYFGPGTRLTVL.